The present T cell receptor beta chain was sequenced within a study of OX40 agonist ivuxolimab in advanced cancers. Study-wide background: Therapy given before enrollment (anti-PD-1, anti-PD-L1 or anti-CTLA-4) was allowed, and around 40% had some. Findings and limits, study-wide: More expanded clones were found, on average, in CD8+ than in CD4+ T cells.

Sequencing used immunoSEQ multiplex PCR; TCRdb keeps in-frame clones, though not all of them. The sample yields 80,000 or so clones, 80% to 95% seen once. Per the germline V gene, CDR1 is SEHNR and CDR2 is FQNEAQ (reference sequence). Trimming stripped 5 bases from V and 0 bases from J, with 14 bases between. The CDR3 loop spans 15 amino acids. Worth noting for this clone: The antigen is not known.

This sequence was found in an adult with an advanced solid tumor such as melanoma, head and neck, liver or kidney cancer. The V and J genes are TRBV7-9 and TRBJ2-7; D might be TRBD1 (5 bases). This sample comprised CD4+ or CD8+ T cells sorted from blood, obtained in a trial of the OX40 agonist ivuxolimab. CDR3 DNA: TGTGCCAGCAGCGGAGAAGGGGCGCCCTCCTACGAGCAGTACTTC. Protein: CASSGEGAPSYEQYF.